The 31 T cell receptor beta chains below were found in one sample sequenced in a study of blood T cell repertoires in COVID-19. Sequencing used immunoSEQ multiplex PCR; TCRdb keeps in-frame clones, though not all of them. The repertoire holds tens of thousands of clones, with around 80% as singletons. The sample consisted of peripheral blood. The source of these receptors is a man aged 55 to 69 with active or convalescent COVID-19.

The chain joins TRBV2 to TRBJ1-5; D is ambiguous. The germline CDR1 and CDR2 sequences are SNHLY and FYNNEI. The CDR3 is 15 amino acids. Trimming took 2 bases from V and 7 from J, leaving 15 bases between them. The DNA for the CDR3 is TGTGCCAGCAGTGAATTTGAGGCAGAATACCAGCCCCAGCATTTT. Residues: CASSEFEAEYQPQHF.

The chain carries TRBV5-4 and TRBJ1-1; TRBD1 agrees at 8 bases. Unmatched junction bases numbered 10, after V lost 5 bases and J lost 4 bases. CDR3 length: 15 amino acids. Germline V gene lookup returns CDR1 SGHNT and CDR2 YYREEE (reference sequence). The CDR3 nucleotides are TGTGCCAGCAGGGAACGGACAGGGCTGGGCACTGAAGCTTTCTTT. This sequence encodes CASRERTGLGTEAFF.

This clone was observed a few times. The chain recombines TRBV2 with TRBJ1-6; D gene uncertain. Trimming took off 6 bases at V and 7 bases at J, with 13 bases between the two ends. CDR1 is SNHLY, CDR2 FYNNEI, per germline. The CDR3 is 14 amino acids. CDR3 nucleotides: TGTGCCAGCAGGATTAATCACAAGAATTCACCCCTCCACTTT. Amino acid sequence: CASRINHKNSPLHF.

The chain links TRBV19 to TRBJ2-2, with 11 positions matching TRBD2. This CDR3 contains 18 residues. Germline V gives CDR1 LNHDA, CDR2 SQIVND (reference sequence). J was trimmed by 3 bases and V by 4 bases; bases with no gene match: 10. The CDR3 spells CASSRARLAGFYTGELFF. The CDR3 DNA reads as TGTGCCAGTAGTAGGGCCCGACTAGCGGGGTTCTACACCGGGGAGCTGTTTTTT.

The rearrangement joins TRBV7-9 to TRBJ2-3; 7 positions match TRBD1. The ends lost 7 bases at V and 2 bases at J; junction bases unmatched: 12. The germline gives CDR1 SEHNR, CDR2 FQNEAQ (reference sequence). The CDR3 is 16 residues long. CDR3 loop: CASTHPPGTDTDTQYF. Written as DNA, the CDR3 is TGTGCCAGCACCCACCCCCCCGGGACAGACACAGATACGCAGTATTTT.

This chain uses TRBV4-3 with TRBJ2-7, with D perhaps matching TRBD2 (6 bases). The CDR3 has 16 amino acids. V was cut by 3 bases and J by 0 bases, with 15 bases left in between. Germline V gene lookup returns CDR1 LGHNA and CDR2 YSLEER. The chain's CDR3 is CASSHTSRGSSYEQYF. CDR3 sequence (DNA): TGCGCCAGCAGCCATACCAGTCGGGGGAGCTCCTACGAGCAGTACTTC.

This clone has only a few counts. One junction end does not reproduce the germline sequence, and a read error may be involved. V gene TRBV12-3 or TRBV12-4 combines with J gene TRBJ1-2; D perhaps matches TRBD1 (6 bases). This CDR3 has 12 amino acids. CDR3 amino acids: CATSLGGLGYTF. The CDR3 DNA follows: TGTGCCACCAGTCTAGGGGGACTGGGCTACACCTTC.

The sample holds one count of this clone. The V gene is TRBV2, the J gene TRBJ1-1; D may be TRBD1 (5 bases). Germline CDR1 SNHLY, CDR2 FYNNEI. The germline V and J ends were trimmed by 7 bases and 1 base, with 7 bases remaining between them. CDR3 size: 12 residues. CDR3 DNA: TGTGCCAGCACCAGGGAGAACACTGAAGCTTTCTTT. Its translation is CASTRENTEAFF.

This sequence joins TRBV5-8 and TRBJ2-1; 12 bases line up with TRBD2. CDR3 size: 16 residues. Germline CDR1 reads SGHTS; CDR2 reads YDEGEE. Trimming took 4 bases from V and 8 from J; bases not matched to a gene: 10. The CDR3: CASSPRLAGVIYEQFF. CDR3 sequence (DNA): TGTGCCAGCAGCCCGCGACTAGCGGGGGTCATCTATGAGCAGTTCTTC.

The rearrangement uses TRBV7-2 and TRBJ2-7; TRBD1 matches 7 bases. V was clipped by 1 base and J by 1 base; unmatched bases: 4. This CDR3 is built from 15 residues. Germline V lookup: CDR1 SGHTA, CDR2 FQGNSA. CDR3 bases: TGTGCCAGCAGCTTAGGGGGGACAGCTTCCTACGAGCAGTACTTC. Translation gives CASSLGGTASYEQYF.

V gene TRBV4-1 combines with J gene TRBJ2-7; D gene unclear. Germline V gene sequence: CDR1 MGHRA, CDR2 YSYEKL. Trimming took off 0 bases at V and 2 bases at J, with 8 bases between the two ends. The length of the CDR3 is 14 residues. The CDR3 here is CASSQDHSTYEQYF. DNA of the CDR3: TGCGCCAGCAGCCAAGATCACAGTACCTACGAGCAGTACTTC.

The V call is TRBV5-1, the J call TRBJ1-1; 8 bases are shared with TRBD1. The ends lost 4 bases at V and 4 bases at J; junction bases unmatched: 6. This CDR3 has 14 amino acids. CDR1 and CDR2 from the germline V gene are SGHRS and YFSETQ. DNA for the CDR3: TGCGCCAGCAGCCTTGGACAGGGCGGCACTGAAGCTTTCTTT. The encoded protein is CASSLGQGGTEAFF.

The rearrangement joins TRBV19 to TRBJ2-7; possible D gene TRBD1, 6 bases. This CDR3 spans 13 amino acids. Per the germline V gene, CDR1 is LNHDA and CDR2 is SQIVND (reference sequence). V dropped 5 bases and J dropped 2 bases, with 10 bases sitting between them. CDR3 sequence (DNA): TGTGCCAGTAGTCGCCGGGACACCTACGAGCAGTACTTC. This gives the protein CASSRRDTYEQYF.

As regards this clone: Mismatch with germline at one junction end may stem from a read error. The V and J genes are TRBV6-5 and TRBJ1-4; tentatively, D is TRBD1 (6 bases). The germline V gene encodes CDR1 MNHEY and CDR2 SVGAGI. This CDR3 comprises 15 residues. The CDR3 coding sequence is TGTGCCAGTATAAGGGCGACAGGATTTAATGGAAAACTGTTTTTT. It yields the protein CASIRATGFNGKLFF.

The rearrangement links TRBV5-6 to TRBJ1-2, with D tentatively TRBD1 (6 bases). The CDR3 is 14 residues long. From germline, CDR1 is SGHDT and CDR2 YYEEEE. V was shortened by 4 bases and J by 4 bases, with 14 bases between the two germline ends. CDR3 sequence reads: CASSTQQGVYGYTF. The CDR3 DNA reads TGTGCCAGCAGCACCCAACAGGGAGTCTATGGCTACACCTTC.

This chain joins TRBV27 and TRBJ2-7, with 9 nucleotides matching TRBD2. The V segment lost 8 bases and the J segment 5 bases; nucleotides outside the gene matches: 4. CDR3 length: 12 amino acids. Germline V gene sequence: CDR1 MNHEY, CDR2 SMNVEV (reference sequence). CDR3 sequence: CASSRGGDEQYF. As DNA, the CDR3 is TGTGCCAGCTCCCGCGGGGGGGACGAGCAGTACTTC.

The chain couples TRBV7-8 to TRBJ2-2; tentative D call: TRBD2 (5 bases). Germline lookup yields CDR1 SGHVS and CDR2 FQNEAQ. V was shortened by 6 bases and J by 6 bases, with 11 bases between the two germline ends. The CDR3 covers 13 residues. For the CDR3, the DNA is TGTGCCAGCAGAAAAACTAGTGCCGGGGAGCTGTTTTTT. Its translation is CASRKTSAGELFF.

CDR3 in amino acids: CASSKRQGGGQPQHF. CDR3 DNA sequence: TGTGCCAGCAGTAAACGACAGGGGGGAGGTCAGCCCCAGCATTTT. This chain connects TRBV6-5 to TRBJ1-5; 9 bases line up with TRBD1. Trimming cost V 5 bases and J 6 bases; bases outside gene matches: 8. CDR3 size: 15 residues. Germline V gives CDR1 MNHEY, CDR2 SVGAGI.

DNA for the CDR3: TGTGCCACCAGCACCAGAGCGGGACGGGCCAATCAGCCCCAGCATTTT. Protein product: CATSTRAGRANQPQHF. The rearrangement uses TRBV15 and TRBJ1-5; weak D call: TRBD1 (5 bases). CDR3 length equals 16 residues. Trimming pared 4 bases from V and 3 bases from J, leaving 16 bases between. Germline-derived CDR1 and CDR2 are LNHNV and YYDKDF (reference sequence).

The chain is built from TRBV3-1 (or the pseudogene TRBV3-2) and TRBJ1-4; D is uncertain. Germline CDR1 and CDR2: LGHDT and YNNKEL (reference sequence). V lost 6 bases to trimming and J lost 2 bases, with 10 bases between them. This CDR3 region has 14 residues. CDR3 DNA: TGTGCCAGCAGGGAGACTCTTACTAATGAAAAACTGTTTTTT. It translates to CASRETLTNEKLFF.

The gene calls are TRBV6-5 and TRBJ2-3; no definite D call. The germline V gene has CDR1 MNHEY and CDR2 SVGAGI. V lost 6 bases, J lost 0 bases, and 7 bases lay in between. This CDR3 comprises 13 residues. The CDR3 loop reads CASRETSTDTQYF. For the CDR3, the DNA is TGTGCCAGCAGAGAGACTAGCACAGATACGCAGTATTTT.

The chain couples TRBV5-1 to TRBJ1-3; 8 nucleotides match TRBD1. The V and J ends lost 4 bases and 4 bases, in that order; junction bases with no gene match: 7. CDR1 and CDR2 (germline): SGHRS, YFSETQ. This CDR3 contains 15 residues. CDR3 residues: CASSPWTGSGNTIYF. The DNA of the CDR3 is TGCGCCAGCAGCCCGTGGACAGGGTCGGGAAACACCATATATTTT.

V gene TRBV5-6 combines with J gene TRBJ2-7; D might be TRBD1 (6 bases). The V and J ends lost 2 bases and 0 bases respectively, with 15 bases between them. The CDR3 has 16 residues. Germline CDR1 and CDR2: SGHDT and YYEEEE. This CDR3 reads CASSLRGGHYSYEQYF. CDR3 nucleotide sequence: TGTGCCAGCAGCTTAAGAGGGGGACACTACTCCTACGAGCAGTACTTC.

The CDR3 nucleotides read TGCGCCAGCAGACCGGGACAGGTTGGAGAAAAACTGTTTTTT. It translates to CASRPGQVGEKLFF. V usage is TRBV5-1 and J usage is TRBJ1-4, with TRBD1 identical over 8 bases. The CDR3 totals 14 residues. The J segment lost 8 bases and the V segment lost 5 bases, leaving 8 bases of the junction unmatched. Germline V CDR1 and CDR2: SGHRS, YFSETQ. The whole variable domain, remainder taken from reference TRBV5-1 and TRBJ1-4, is KAGVTQTPRYLIKTRGQQVTLSCSPISGHRSVSWYQQTPGQGLQFLFEYFSETQRNKGNFPGRFSGRQFSNSRSEMNVSTLELGDSALYLCASRPGQVGEKLFFGSGTQLSVL.

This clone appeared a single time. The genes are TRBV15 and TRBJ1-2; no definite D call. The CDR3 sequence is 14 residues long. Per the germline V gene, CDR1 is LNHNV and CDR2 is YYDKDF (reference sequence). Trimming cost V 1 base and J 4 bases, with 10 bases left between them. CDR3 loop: CATSRGGSVYGYTF. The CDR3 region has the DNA TGTGCCACCAGCAGAGGAGGTTCGGTCTATGGCTACACCTTC.

CDR3 amino acids: CASSPLPGQGSYEQYF. DNA for the CDR3: TGTGCCAGCAGCCCCCTCCCGGGACAGGGCTCCTACGAGCAGTACTTC. This rearrangement joins TRBV3-1 (or the pseudogene TRBV3-2) to TRBJ2-7; 9 bases map to TRBD1. V was pared by 4 bases and J by 0 bases, with 7 bases of the junction left unmatched. CDR1 and CDR2 from the germline V gene are LGHDT and YNNKEL (reference sequence). This CDR3 has 16 residues.

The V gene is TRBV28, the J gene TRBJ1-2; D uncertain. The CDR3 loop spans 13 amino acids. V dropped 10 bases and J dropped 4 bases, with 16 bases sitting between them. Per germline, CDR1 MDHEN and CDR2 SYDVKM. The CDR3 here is CATPPEVFYGYTF. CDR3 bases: TGTGCCACCCCCCCGGAGGTCTTCTATGGCTACACCTTC.

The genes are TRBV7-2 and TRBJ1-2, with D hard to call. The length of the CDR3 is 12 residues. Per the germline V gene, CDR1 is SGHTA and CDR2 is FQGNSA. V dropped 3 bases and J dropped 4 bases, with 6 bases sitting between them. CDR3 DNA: TGTGCCAGCAGCTTTACAGTCTATGGCTACACCTTC. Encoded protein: CASSFTVYGYTF.

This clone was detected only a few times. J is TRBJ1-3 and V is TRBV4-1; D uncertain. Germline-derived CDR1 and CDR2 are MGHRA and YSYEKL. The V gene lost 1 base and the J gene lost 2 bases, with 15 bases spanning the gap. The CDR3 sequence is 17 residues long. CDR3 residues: CASSQGQQQLPGNTIYF. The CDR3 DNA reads TGCGCCAGCAGCCAAGGCCAACAGCAACTCCCTGGAAACACCATATATTTT.

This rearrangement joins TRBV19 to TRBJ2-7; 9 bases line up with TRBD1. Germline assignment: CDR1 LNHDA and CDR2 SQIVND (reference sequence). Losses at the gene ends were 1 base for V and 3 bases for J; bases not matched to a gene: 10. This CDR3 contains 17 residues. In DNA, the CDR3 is TGTGCCAGTAGTATAGTCCGGGACAGGGTTTTGAACTACGAGCAGTACTTC. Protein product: CASSIVRDRVLNYEQYF.

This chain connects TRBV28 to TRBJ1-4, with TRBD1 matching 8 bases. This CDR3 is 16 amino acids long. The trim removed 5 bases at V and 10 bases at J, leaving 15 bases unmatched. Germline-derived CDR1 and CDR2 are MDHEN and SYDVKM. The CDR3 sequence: CASSEHSGTGNGKLFF. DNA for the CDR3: TGTGCCAGCAGTGAACACTCCGGGACAGGAAACGGAAAACTGTTTTTT.